What follows are 12 T cell receptor beta chains derived from one specimen sequenced in a study of T cell changes during pregnancy in multiple sclerosis. Here immunoSEQ multiplex PCR was the method, and the copy in TCRdb shows in-frame clones only, minus some. The sample shows tens of thousands of clones, 93% of them seen only once. Source: CD8+ T cells from peripheral blood mononuclear cells, taken in the second trimester of pregnancy. All receptors come from a female donor with multiple sclerosis, enrolled in a pregnancy study.

The rearrangement uses TRBV5-1 and TRBJ1-1; the match to TRBD1 covers 12 bases. There are 19 residues in the CDR3. Trimming cost V 2 bases and J 5 bases; bases outside gene matches: 16. The germline gives CDR1 SGHRS, CDR2 YFSETQ. For the CDR3, the DNA is TGCGCCAGCAGCTTTAAATTAACCGGGACAGGGGGCGAGGGTACTGAAGCTTTCTTT. It specifies CASSFKLTGTGGEGTEAFF.

The rearrangement joins TRBV27 to TRBJ2-7; D unclear. CDR3 size: 14 residues. The V gene's germline CDR1 is MNHEY and CDR2 SMNVEV (reference sequence). V dropped 5 bases and J dropped 0 bases, with 11 bases sitting between them. The CDR3 coding sequence is TGTGCCAGCAGTCACTCACCGAGCTCCTACGAGCAGTACTTC. Translating it yields CASSHSPSSYEQYF.

The V call is TRBV6-1, the J call TRBJ2-1; TRBD2 is a possible D gene (6 bases). Trimming left V 4 bases short and J 7 bases short, with 17 bases between. CDR3 length equals 15 residues. Germline V gene sequence: CDR1 MNHNS, CDR2 SASEGT. The DNA of the CDR3 is TGTGCCAGCAGTGCCTACCTCGGCCGGGGGAATGAGCAGTTCTTC. It specifies CASSAYLGRGNEQFF.

V gene TRBV2 combines with J gene TRBJ1-5; 8 nucleotides align to TRBD1. V trimming: 8 bases; J trimming: 1 base; junction bases outside the gene matches: 7. The CDR3 is 15 residues long. Germline V gives CDR1 SNHLY, CDR2 FYNNEI. As DNA, the CDR3 is TGTGCCAGCCAGCTCAACAGGGGGAGCAATCAGCCCCAGCATTTT. Protein: CASQLNRGSNQPQHF.

The V and J genes are TRBV6-6 and TRBJ1-5, with 7 bases lining up with TRBD1. The junction had 12 bases not matched to a gene; V was cut back by 6 bases and J by 4 bases. This CDR3 has 16 residues. Germline V gene data show CDR1 as MNHNY and CDR2 as SVGAGI (reference sequence). The DNA for the CDR3 is TGTGCCAGCAGCCCTTTCGGGACAGCACCAAATCAGCCCCAGCATTTT. This sequence encodes CASSPFGTAPNQPQHF.

The rearrangement joins TRBV7-3 to TRBJ2-7, with 12 positions matching TRBD2. Germline CDR1 reads SGHTA; CDR2 reads FQGTGA. The CDR3 spans 15 residues. With V trimmed by 3 bases and J by 0 bases, 0 bases remained unmatched. CDR3 bases: TGTGCCAGCAGCTTGACTAGCGGGAGCTCCTACGAGCAGTACTTC. Translating gives CASSLTSGSSYEQYF.

The gene calls are TRBV29-1 and TRBJ1-1; D gene ambiguous. CDR3 length: 14 residues. Germline CDR1 SQVTM, CDR2 ANQGSEA. V was shortened by 3 bases and J by 2 bases, with 13 bases between the two germline ends. Here the CDR3 reads CSVEREGVNTEAFF. The CDR3 nucleotides read TGCAGCGTTGAGAGAGAGGGCGTAAACACTGAAGCTTTCTTT.

The rearrangement joins TRBV27 to TRBJ1-5; D uncertain. V lost 4 bases and J lost 4, with 8 bases in between. CDR1 is MNHEY, CDR2 SMNVEV, per germline (reference sequence). CDR3 length: 13 amino acids. In nucleotides, the CDR3 is TGTGCCAGCAGTTGGACTAAAAATCAGCCCCAGCATTTT. It encodes CASSWTKNQPQHF.

The J gene is TRBJ1-5, the V gene TRBV19; D gene unclear. CDR3 length: 17 amino acids. V lost 5 bases, J lost 2 bases, and 19 bases lay in between. Germline V gene sequence: CDR1 LNHDA, CDR2 SQIVND (reference sequence). The CDR3 bases are TGTGCCAGTAGTTTAACTAAAGGAACGTTTGGCAATCAGCCCCAGCATTTT. This encodes CASSLTKGTFGNQPQHF.

The chain employs TRBV11-2 and TRBJ2-5, with D unclear. This CDR3 region has 13 residues. CDR1 and CDR2 from the germline V gene are SGHAT and FQNNGV. V was clipped by 4 bases and J by 5 bases, with 11 bases between them. The CDR3 protein is CASSSLYWETQYF. As DNA, the CDR3 is TGTGCCAGCAGCTCCCTCTATTGGGAGACCCAGTACTTC.

The chain joins TRBV2 to TRBJ1-1; TRBD1 matches 7 bases. This CDR3 has 18 amino acids. With V trimmed by 5 bases and J by 0 bases, 15 bases remained unmatched. Germline CDR1 reads SNHLY; CDR2 reads FYNNEI. The CDR3 spells CASSLSSRDSTMNTEAFF. CDR3 nucleotides: TGTGCCAGCAGTTTATCATCTCGGGACAGCACTATGAACACTGAAGCTTTCTTT.

The V and J genes are TRBV4-1 and TRBJ1-5; D possibly corresponds to TRBD1 (5 bases). Per germline, CDR1 MGHRA and CDR2 YSYEKL. The ends were cut back, 4 bases at V and 5 bases at J, with 15 bases in the middle. This CDR3 contains 15 residues. The CDR3 loop is CASSRALGGDQPQHF. The CDR3 DNA follows: TGCGCCAGCAGCCGGGCTCTGGGGGGAGATCAGCCCCAGCATTTT.